This TCR beta chain was identified during a study of Ad26.COV2.S vaccination and SARS-CoV-2 variants. Study-wide background: Participant was drawn from the COV1001 Ad26.COV2.S trial arm. Intramuscular Ad26.COV2.S doses were given once or twice, 56 days apart. Study results and caveats: Researchers reported similar non-spike TCR breadth in vaccine and placebo recipients.

The CDR3 covers 15 residues. The V gene's germline CDR1 is LGHDT and CDR2 YNNKEL (reference sequence). The V gene lost 2 bases and the J gene lost 3 bases, with 11 bases spanning the gap. As for this clone: Antigen specificity is unknown.

Treatment given: around 19 received Ad26.COV2.S at low or high dose, single or two shots; a few received placebo; per-sample allocation not given. Sampling happened 63 days after the first vaccine or placebo injection. Sequenced by immunoSEQ multiplex PCR; TCRdb stores in-frame clones only, minus some. Among hundreds of thousands of clones listed, roughly 90% were seen once. The source of this sequence is a person between 18 and 60 years old who received the Ad26.COV2.S COVID-19 vaccine or a placebo. The chain carries TRBV3-1 (or the pseudogene TRBV3-2) and TRBJ1-5; D remains unclear. The material was peripheral blood, obtained in a trial of Ad26.COV2.S vaccine versus placebo. Written as DNA, the CDR3 is TGTGCCAGCAGCCAATCTGGGGTTTTCAATCAGCCCCAGCATTTT. Translating gives CASSQSGVFNQPQHF.